Described below is a single TCR beta chain sequence and its context. As yet, its antigen is unknown. The sample comes from a study of shared clonotypes between healthy human individuals. Across the study: Samples came from a couple of female and a few male donors aged 18 to 49. Broader study findings: Naive subsets generally had larger estimated richness than memory subsets.

The CDR3 has 14 amino acids. Germline trimming cut 6 bases from V and 5 bases from J; bases unmatched to any gene: 9. Germline V gene data show CDR1 as MNHNY and CDR2 as SVGAGI (reference sequence). Some clones are missing from TCRdb's copy, which holds only in-frame ones; the method was immunoSEQ multiplex PCR. The sample has over a million clones; around three quarters are singletons. The clonotype originates from a man aged 18 to 29 in good health. Some clones in this sample may be carry-over from other donors' samples. Specimen: memory CD4+ T cells from PBMCs. Subset: CD45RA-negative fraction. The gene calls are TRBV6-6 and TRBJ2-7; TRBD2 matches 8 bases. CDR3 bases: TGTGCCAGCAGATTGAGCGGGAGCAGCCACGAGCAGTACTTC. It is translated as CASRLSGSSHEQYF.